This TCR beta chain was identified during a study of shared T cell receptors in the human thymus. Profiling relied on immunoSEQ multiplex PCR, and the TCRdb table lists in-frame clones only, not all of them. The top ten clones hold 0.009% to 0.0095% of a sample with hundreds of thousands of clones, around 87% of them seen once. Trimming cost V 4 bases and J 5 bases; bases outside gene matches: 3. The CDR3 extends over 14 amino acids. Germline CDR1 is LNHDA and CDR2 is SQIVND (reference sequence). This sample was also put to use in a study of human thymus T cells. That paper states: The study used thymus tissue resected during corrective heart surgery. Use of V and J genes seemed skewed within the thymic and blood repertoires.

V usage is TRBV19 and J usage is TRBJ1-4; 8 bases line up with TRBD1. Sequenced material: thymocytes. This receptor was obtained from a boy under three years old with a congenital heart defect. The CDR3 DNA is TGTGCCAGTAGTACACGGGACAGGAATGAAAAACTGTTTTTT. It encodes CASSTRDRNEKLFF.